This T cell receptor (beta chain) is from a study of blood T cell repertoires in COVID-19. The overall study: Sites across the United States, Italy and Spain contributed samples from acute and convalescent COVID-19. The analysed material was cDNA or gDNA that came from T cells, B-cell-depleted T cells, or PBMCs.

V was clipped by 2 bases and J by 7 bases; unmatched bases: 3. The germline gives CDR1 GTSNPN, CDR2 SVGIG (reference sequence). This CDR3 region has 13 residues. Authors' analysis steps: Amplification of reference gene primers provided the estimated nucleated cell counts. TCRdb's table, derived via immunoSEQ multiplex PCR, lists solely in-frame clones and lacks some. Clone size and V and J calls were adopted from that table, with D and trimming inferred from the DNA. The data hold hundreds of thousands of clones, with around nine tenths observed a single time. One Seattle source followed patients from active infection through their disease course.

The V gene is TRBV30, the J gene TRBJ1-4; 8 bases are a match to TRBD1. This clonotype was obtained from a woman aged 70-85 years with COVID-19, enrolled during active disease. Sequencing was performed on peripheral blood. The CDR3 DNA is TGTGCCTGGAGTACAGGGGGTAGTGAAAAACTGTTTTTT. It yields the protein CAWSTGGSEKLFF.